These 17 T cell receptor beta chains came from one sample sequenced in a study of response to subunit inactivated influenza vaccine. From the RT-PCR reads, TCRdb called clonotypes with MiXCR, one entry per CDR3 protein. The sample records about 520,000 distinct CDR3 sequences, over 25% being singletons. This specimen was CD4+ T cells sorted from PBMCs, taken more than 4 days after vaccination. These receptors originate from a man in his fifties or sixties who received an inactivated influenza vaccine.

The chain combines TRBV7-2 with TRBJ2-3; D might be TRBD1 or TRBD2, each matching 7 bases. The CDR3 covers 16 residues. V lost 5 bases to trimming and J lost 2 bases, with 17 bases between them. The germline gives CDR1 SGHTA, CDR2 FQGNSA. CDR3 nucleotide sequence: TGTGCCAGCAGCCCCCTGGGAGGGGGCTACACAGATACGCAGTATTTT. Its translation: CASSPLGGGYTDTQYF.

This rearrangement joins TRBV7-2 to TRBJ2-3; TRBD1 might be the D (5 bases). CDR1 is SGHTA, CDR2 FQGNSA, per germline. The CDR3 has 12 amino acids. Trimming pared 9 bases from V and 0 bases from J, leaving 7 bases between. The CDR3 sequence: CASRQSTDTQYF. The CDR3 nucleotides are TGTGCCAGTAGACAGAGCACAGATACGCAGTATTTT.

This clonotype was counted at least ten times. The chain has TRBV20-1 and TRBJ2-5; a weak D match, TRBD2 (6 bases). The V gene's germline CDR1 is DFQATT and CDR2 SNEGSKA (reference sequence). V was shortened by 5 bases and J by 5 bases, with 21 bases between the two germline ends. The CDR3 is 15 amino acids. CDR3 sequence: CSAETSPGGWETQYF. As DNA, the CDR3 is TGCAGTGCTGAGACTTCGCCTGGGGGGTGGGAGACCCAGTACTTC.

This clonotype was recorded at least ten times. The CDR3 DNA reads as TGTGCCAGCAGTCCCCGGACGGCCACCTACGAGCAGTACTTC. Translation gives CASSPRTATYEQYF. This sequence joins TRBV2 and TRBJ2-7; D gene unclear. This CDR3 has 14 residues. Trimming stripped 5 bases from V and 2 bases from J, with 13 bases between. Germline V gene data show CDR1 as SNHLY and CDR2 as FYNNEI.

The chain carries TRBV7-2 and TRBJ2-2; D is unclear. The CDR3 extends over 14 amino acids. Between the trimmed V and J ends, which lost 7 bases and 3 bases, there was a span of 12 bases. Germline V lookup: CDR1 SGHTA, CDR2 FQGNSA. CDR3 residues: CASNFQWDTGELFF. CDR3 DNA sequence: TGTGCCAGCAACTTCCAGTGGGACACCGGGGAGCTGTTTTTT.

This clonotype was detected a few times. V is TRBV20-1 and J is TRBJ2-3; 12 bases match TRBD2. This CDR3 spans 16 amino acids. Germline lookup yields CDR1 DFQATT and CDR2 SNEGSKA (reference sequence). J lost 4 bases, V lost 0 bases, and 5 bases had no gene match. DNA of the CDR3: TGCAGTGCTAGAGATGGACTAGCGGGGTTTCCAGATACGCAGTATTTT. This codes for CSARDGLAGFPDTQYF.

In this sample, this clonotype turned up a few times. The chain couples TRBV10-3 to TRBJ2-7; D gene unclear. The CDR3 is made up of 12 amino acids. V was pared by 1 base and J by 2 bases, with 3 bases between. Germline CDR1 and CDR2: ENHRY and SYGVKD. The CDR3 here is CAISEFPYEQYF. Here the CDR3 DNA reads TGTGCCATCAGTGAGTTTCCCTACGAGCAGTACTTC.

This clonotype has only one observation. The chain uses TRBV24-1 and TRBJ1-2; possible D gene TRBD1, 6 bases. CDR3 length equals 14 residues. V dropped 4 bases and J dropped 8 bases, with 16 bases sitting between them. Germline V gives CDR1 KGHDR, CDR2 SFDVKD. The CDR3 reads CATSDLDRIGGYTF. Here the CDR3 DNA reads TGTGCCACCAGTGACCTCGACAGGATTGGGGGCTACACCTTC.

In nucleotides, the CDR3 is TGCGCCAGCAGGGAAAGAACGACAGGGTCCTACGAGCAGTACTTC. This gives the protein CASRERTTGSYEQYF. V and J are TRBV5-1 and TRBJ2-7; 7 nucleotides match TRBD1. This CDR3 is 15 amino acids long. Per germline, CDR1 SGHRS and CDR2 YFSETQ. The trim removed 5 bases at V and 1 base at J, leaving 9 bases unmatched. Full variable domain (outside the CDR3, taken from reference TRBV5-1 and TRBJ2-7): KAGVTQTPRYLIKTRGQQVTLSCSPISGHRSVSWYQQTPGQGLQFLFEYFSETQRNKGNFPGRFSGRQFSNSRSEMNVSTLELGDSALYLCASRERTTGSYEQYFGPGTRLTVT.

This clonotype was counted a few times. The chain recombines TRBV5-1 with TRBJ2-1, with unresolved D. Germline V gene lookup returns CDR1 SGHRS and CDR2 YFSETQ. This CDR3 spans 15 amino acids. Trimming removed 2 bases at V and 4 bases at J, with 13 bases between. DNA for the CDR3: TGCGCCAGCAGCTTTCAGTTAGCAGCATACAATGAGCAGTTCTTC. Translated: CASSFQLAAYNEQFF.

This clonotype was found a few times. J is TRBJ2-7 and V is TRBV5-6, with 7 bases lining up with TRBD1. The V segment lost 3 bases and the J segment 3 bases; nucleotides outside the gene matches: 12. The CDR3 extends over 16 amino acids. Germline V gene data show CDR1 as SGHDT and CDR2 as YYEEEE. The CDR3 DNA reads TGTGCCAGCAGCTCAACCACCGGGACAGAGTTCTACGAGCAGTACTTC. Translation: CASSSTTGTEFYEQYF.

The sample holds a few counts of this clonotype. The chain carries TRBV3-1 and TRBJ1-1, with unresolved D. The CDR3 has 14 residues. With 1 base removed from V and 5 bases from J, the gap between germline ends came to 11 bases. Germline CDR1 is LGHDT and CDR2 is YNNKEL (reference sequence). The DNA for the CDR3 is TGTGCCAGCAGCCAAGGTGGCAGAGTGACTGAAGCTTTCTTT. It yields the protein CASSQGGRVTEAFF.

The genes are TRBV6-1 and TRBJ2-5, with D possibly being TRBD1 or TRBD2 (5 bases each). Germline V gene sequence: CDR1 MNHNS, CDR2 SASEGT. Trimming stripped 7 bases from V and 0 bases from J, with 9 bases between. CDR3 length equals 13 residues. The CDR3 bases are TGTGCCAGCAAACTAGGGGACCAAGAGACCCAGTACTTC. Translating gives CASKLGDQETQYF.

This clonotype has more than one count but fewer than ten. The gene calls are TRBV27 and TRBJ1-6, with 7 bases aligning to TRBD1. Germline CDR1 is MNHEY and CDR2 is SMNVEV (reference sequence). J gave up 7 bases and V 7 bases, and 7 bases lay outside the gene matches. The length of the CDR3 is 14 residues. CDR3 nucleotides: TGTGCCAGCACCTGGGGGACAGAGAATTCACCCCTCCACTTT. This codes for CASTWGTENSPLHF.

The V gene is TRBV5-1, the J gene TRBJ2-3; 8 bases agree with TRBD1. This CDR3 contains 15 residues. V was clipped by 0 bases and J by 5 bases; unmatched bases: 5. Looked up from germline, CDR1 is SGHRS and CDR2 is YFSETQ. The CDR3 loop reads CASSLVGTGKDTQYF. CDR3 coding DNA: TGCGCCAGCAGCTTGGTTGGGACAGGTAAAGATACGCAGTATTTT.

V usage is TRBV6-2 or TRBV6-3 and J usage is TRBJ2-2; D might be TRBD1 (6 bases). With 5 bases removed from V and 3 bases from J, the gap between germline ends came to 13 bases. Germline CDR1 and CDR2: MNHEY and SVGEGT. The CDR3 is 15 residues long. In nucleotides, the CDR3 is TGTGCCAGCAGTAGAGTGGGGGCCGACACCGGGGAGCTGTTTTTT. It encodes CASSRVGADTGELFF.

This clonotype was seen more than once but under ten times. The chain recombines TRBV20-1 with TRBJ1-2, with D hard to call. Germline CDR1 DFQATT, CDR2 SNEGSKA (reference sequence). The CDR3 consists of 11 residues. CDR3 residues: CSAPGDYGYTF. CDR3 nucleotide sequence: TGCAGCGCCCCGGGTGACTATGGCTACACCTTC.